Following are 2 T cell receptor beta chains from one sample sequenced in a study of regulatory T cells in long-lasting Graves disease. Time point: persistent/refractory GD, antithyroid drugs over 5 years with positive TRAb. The TCR library was prepared using RNA isolated from PBMCs. Building the TCR beta libraries relied on iRepertoire HTBI primers, and CDR3 regions underwent Arm-PCR. TCRdb reanalysed the multiplex PCR reads using MiXCR and keeps one entry per CDR3 protein. The profile shows fewer than 600,000 distinct CDR3 sequences, approximately 23% of them singletons. The sample in question was peripheral blood mononuclear cells (PBMCs), obtained when the disease was refractory, from a patient treated with antithyroid drugs. The receptor set was obtained from a female donor with Graves disease.

On this clonotype: A single base separates this from a much larger clone, so it may be a read error. The chain employs TRBV5-1 and TRBJ2-2, with a tentative D call TRBD2 (6 bases). The CDR3 has 13 amino acids. CDR1 SGHRS and CDR2 YFSETQ come from the germline V gene. The CDR3 DNA reads TGCGCCAGCAGCTTGCTTGAGGGCGGGGAGCTGGTTTTT. Its protein product is CASSLLEGGELVF.

The chain combines TRBV14 with TRBJ2-7, with no clear D. From germline, CDR1 is SGHDN and CDR2 FVKESK. CDR3 length: 12 amino acids. With 2 bases removed from V and 4 bases from J, the gap between germline ends came to 6 bases. The chain's CDR3 is CASSQLIYEQYF. CDR3 nucleotides: TGTGCCAGCAGCCAACTTATATACGAGCAGTACTTC.